What follows are 23 T cell receptor beta chains derived from one specimen sequenced in a study of radiotherapy plus CTLA-4 blockade in lung cancer. TCRdb keeps only in-frame clones here, not all; method: immunoSEQ multiplex PCR. The sample consists of about 93,000 clones, 85% to 90% of them appearing once. This material consisted of peripheral blood, taken from a patient treated with radiotherapy plus ipilimumab. Every receptor here comes from a human donor with non-small cell lung cancer that progressed on radiotherapy plus ipilimumab.

V gene TRBV9 combines with J gene TRBJ1-3; 8 bases agree with TRBD1. This CDR3 region has 14 residues. Germline CDR1 reads SGDLS; CDR2 reads YYNGEE. V was clipped by 3 bases and J by 8 bases; unmatched bases: 7. DNA for the CDR3: TGTGCCAGCAGCGAGGGGACAGGAAGTTACACCATATATTTT. Translated, it gives CASSEGTGSYTIYF.

The chain links TRBV4-1 to TRBJ2-5, with 7 bases lining up with TRBD2. The CDR3 has 15 residues. The ends lost 4 bases at V and 4 bases at J; junction bases unmatched: 9. Germline lookup yields CDR1 MGHRA and CDR2 YSYEKL. CDR3 protein: CASSPGGGSGETQYF. The DNA of the CDR3 is TGCGCCAGCAGCCCGGGTGGCGGGAGTGGAGAGACCCAGTACTTC.

V gene TRBV2 combines with J gene TRBJ2-2; TRBD2 might be the D (5 bases). The CDR3 is made up of 15 amino acids. Trimming shortened V by 4 bases and J by 2 bases, and 11 bases separated the two germline ends. CDR1 SNHLY and CDR2 FYNNEI come from the germline V gene. The CDR3 bases are TGTGCCAGCAGTGGGCTAGCCCGAAACACCGGGGAGCTGTTTTTT. Encoded protein: CASSGLARNTGELFF.

This clone appeared a single time. This rearrangement joins TRBV5-4 to TRBJ2-5; TRBD2 is a possible D gene (5 bases). V was pared by 0 bases and J by 1 base, with 7 bases between. From germline, CDR1 is SGHNT and CDR2 YYREEE (reference sequence). The CDR3 loop spans 14 amino acids. CDR3: CASSLGAAQETQYF. The CDR3 DNA follows: TGTGCCAGCAGCTTGGGAGCGGCCCAAGAGACCCAGTACTTC.

This sequence joins TRBV10-2 and TRBJ2-2; the D is unclear. Trimming shortened V by 10 bases and J by 4 bases, and 22 bases separated the two germline ends. Germline V gene sequence: CDR1 WSHSY, CDR2 SAAADI. The CDR3 extends over 16 amino acids. The CDR3: CATEKPSGVRTGELFF. Here the CDR3 DNA reads TGCGCCACCGAGAAGCCCTCAGGAGTTCGCACCGGGGAGCTGTTTTTT.

The V gene is TRBV13, the J gene TRBJ2-7; 13 bases map to TRBD2. The CDR3 has 16 residues. The V gene end was trimmed by 3 bases and the J gene end by 3 bases; junction bases not matched to a gene: 5. The V gene's germline CDR1 is PRHDT and CDR2 FYEKMQ (reference sequence). The CDR3 nucleotides read TGTGCCAGCAGCTTGGGACTAGCGGGGAGTTACTACGAGCAGTACTTC. Amino acids: CASSLGLAGSYYEQYF.

About this clone: The identical CDR3 is also encoded by other nucleotide sequences in the sample. The rearrangement joins TRBV25-1 to TRBJ2-7; the D gene is possibly TRBD1 (6 bases). The germline V and J ends were trimmed by 2 bases and 4 bases, with 6 bases remaining between them. The CDR3 has 12 residues. CDR1 MGHDK and CDR2 SYGVNS come from the germline V gene. This chain's CDR3 is CASSEQGYEQYF. CDR3 bases: TGTGCCAGCAGTGAACAGGGGTACGAGCAGTACTTC.

The chain recombines TRBV6-5 with TRBJ1-1; tentatively, D is TRBD1 (5 bases). The germline gives CDR1 MNHEY, CDR2 SVGAGI. V was trimmed by 10 bases and J by 1 base, leaving 16 bases between them. CDR3 length: 14 amino acids. In DNA, the CDR3 is TGTGCCACGGCCCGGGGCCGGGGGAACACTGAAGCTTTCTTT. This gives the protein CATARGRGNTEAFF.

The chain links TRBV7-9 to TRBJ2-1; 12 positions agree with TRBD2. The length of the CDR3 is 17 residues. Germline loops: CDR1 SEHNR, CDR2 FQNEAQ (reference sequence). Losses at the gene ends were 0 bases for V and 7 bases for J; bases not matched to a gene: 7. The CDR3 loop is CASSLALAGGPWNEQFF. As DNA, the CDR3 is TGTGCCAGCAGCTTAGCGCTAGCGGGAGGGCCGTGGAATGAGCAGTTCTTC.

The chain employs TRBV6-5 and TRBJ2-1; 10 positions agree with TRBD2. CDR1 and CDR2 (germline): MNHEY, SVGAGI. The CDR3 is made up of 15 amino acids. With 6 bases clipped from V and 7 bases from J, the junction kept 9 bases outside the gene matches. The CDR3 sequence is CASRDSGRTRNEQFF. Written as DNA, the CDR3 is TGTGCCAGCAGAGATAGCGGGAGGACGAGGAATGAGCAGTTCTTC.

The chain joins TRBV7-2 to TRBJ1-3; D is ambiguous. The germline V gene encodes CDR1 SGHTA and CDR2 FQGNSA. With 1 base removed from V and 0 bases from J, the gap between germline ends came to 7 bases. The CDR3 loop spans 15 amino acids. CDR3 residues: CASSLVPNSGNTIYF. The CDR3 DNA is TGTGCCAGCAGCTTAGTACCTAACTCTGGAAACACCATATATTTT. The entire variable domain, with the rest obtained from reference TRBV7-2 and TRBJ1-3, is as follows: GAGVSQSPSNKVTEKGKDVELRCDPISGHTALYWYRQSLGQGLEFLIYFQGNSAPDKSGLPSDRFSAERTGGSVSTLTIQRTQQEDSAVYLCASSLVPNSGNTIYFGEGSWLTVV.

V gene TRBV4-1 combines with J gene TRBJ2-7, with 7 bases matching TRBD1. Losses at the gene ends were 1 base for V and 2 bases for J; bases not matched to a gene: 5. The CDR3 is 15 amino acids. Germline V lookup: CDR1 MGHRA, CDR2 YSYEKL. The CDR3 here is CASSQGRQGAYEQYF. DNA of the CDR3: TGCGCCAGCAGCCAAGGGCGACAGGGTGCCTACGAGCAGTACTTC.

The V and J genes are TRBV21-1 and TRBJ1-5; TRBD1 reflects the table's D call only, with no check against the DNA. TRBV21-1 is a recognized pseudogene. The CDR3 is 14 amino acids. CDR3 in DNA: TGTGCCAGCAGGGGGACAATCAGCAATCAGCCCCAGCATTTT. This codes for CASRGTISNQPQHF.

This chain links TRBV27 with TRBJ2-1; 9 bases agree with TRBD2. Germline V CDR1 and CDR2: MNHEY, SMNVEV (reference sequence). The V gene end was trimmed by 8 bases and the J gene end by 4 bases; junction bases not matched to a gene: 6. This CDR3 has 14 residues. The DNA of the CDR3 is TGTGCCAGCTCACTAGCGGGCGGTTACAATGAGCAGTTCTTC. It specifies CASSLAGGYNEQFF.

The chain combines TRBV5-1 with TRBJ2-3; D possibly corresponds to TRBD2 (6 bases). Germline CDR1 SGHRS, CDR2 YFSETQ. Between the trimmed V and J ends, which lost 3 bases and 3 bases, there was a span of 8 bases. The CDR3 consists of 13 residues. The CDR3 here is CASSYGLTDTQYF. DNA for the CDR3: TGCGCCAGCAGCTATGGACTAACAGATACGCAGTATTTT.

V usage is TRBV30 and J usage is TRBJ2-7; D remains ambiguous. Trimming removed 0 bases from V and 2 bases from J, with 8 bases in between. CDR3 length: 13 amino acids. Germline V CDR1 and CDR2: GTSNPN, SVGIG (reference sequence). CDR3 amino acids: CAWSVAGPYEQYF. CDR3 bases: TGTGCCTGGAGTGTCGCAGGCCCCTACGAGCAGTACTTC.

The gene calls are TRBV2 and TRBJ2-2; D perhaps matches TRBD2 (6 bases). V dropped 4 bases and J dropped 3 bases, with 9 bases sitting between them. CDR1 is SNHLY, CDR2 FYNNEI, per germline. This CDR3 is 14 amino acids long. The CDR3 protein is CASSGLAYTGELFF. CDR3 in DNA: TGTGCCAGCAGTGGCCTAGCGTACACCGGGGAGCTGTTTTTT.

The chain combines TRBV7-2 with TRBJ1-1; tentatively, D is TRBD1 (5 bases). Trimming took off 5 bases at V and 5 bases at J, with 18 bases between the two ends. The germline gives CDR1 SGHTA, CDR2 FQGNSA. The CDR3 covers 15 residues. The CDR3 coding sequence is TGTGCCAGCAGCCCATTTGCCGGGGGTAGGACTGAAGCTTTCTTT. This encodes CASSPFAGGRTEAFF.

The rearrangement uses TRBV7-8 and TRBJ2-3; D possibly corresponds to TRBD2 (5 bases). The CDR3 spans 15 residues. CDR1 is SGHVS, CDR2 FQNEAQ, per germline. V was trimmed by 7 bases and J by 5 bases, leaving 19 bases between them. CDR3 in amino acids: CASKEGTDARDTQYF. CDR3 coding DNA: TGTGCCAGCAAAGAGGGTACTGACGCCCGAGATACGCAGTATTTT.

Only a few counts were recorded for this clone. This chain joins TRBV2 and TRBJ1-1; TRBD1 might be the D (5 bases). CDR3 length equals 13 residues. CDR1 and CDR2 (germline): SNHLY, FYNNEI. Between the trimmed V and J ends, which lost 6 bases and 1 base, there was a span of 9 bases. The CDR3 nucleotides read TGTGCCAGCAGAGCGGGGCGGAACACTGAAGCTTTCTTT. Translation: CASRAGRNTEAFF.

The V and J genes are TRBV5-1 and TRBJ2-1; D unresolved. V shed 4 bases and J shed 10 bases, with 12 bases lying between them. Germline assignment: CDR1 SGHRS and CDR2 YFSETQ. The CDR3 runs to 12 residues. The CDR3 spells CASSRIRIEQFF. The CDR3 DNA follows: TGCGCCAGCAGCCGAATAAGGATAGAGCAGTTCTTC.

The chain recombines TRBV29-1 with TRBJ1-2, with D possibly TRBD1 on 6 matching bases. There are 14 residues in the CDR3. The V and J ends lost 3 bases and 4 bases respectively, with 15 bases between them. Germline CDR1 is SQVTM and CDR2 is ANQGSEA. The CDR3 bases are TGCAGCGTTGAGGGCCCAGGACAGCTCTATGGCTACACCTTC. The encoded protein is CSVEGPGQLYGYTF.

The genes are TRBV7-9 and TRBJ1-2, with TRBD1 as a possible D gene (6 bases). Germline V lookup: CDR1 SEHNR, CDR2 FQNEAQ (reference sequence). The V gene lost 5 bases and the J gene lost 0 bases, with 19 bases spanning the gap. This CDR3 has 17 amino acids. The chain's CDR3 is CASSPRGPHRANYGYTF. The CDR3 DNA is TGTGCCAGCAGCCCCAGGGGACCCCACAGAGCTAACTATGGCTACACCTTC.